This T cell receptor beta chain was obtained from a study of cytomegalovirus exposure and HLA in healthy donors. Study results and limitations: Certain sequence variants were highly shared and formed a cluster, and this cluster was likely a sequencing artifact. In an earlier analysis, most TCR beta V segments were productive about 90% or about 30% of the time. Investigators reported 150 to 200 TCR beta chains as tied to cytomegalovirus. Several of the most significant clusters appeared, in a later analysis, to be linked to common viral pathogens.

Comment on this clone: Its antigen remains unknown.

Primers included in the PCR were 60 Vbeta and 13 Jbeta primers. TCRdb keeps only in-frame clones here, not all; method: immunoSEQ multiplex PCR. The table records about 59,000 clones, approximately 83% of them present only once. Looked up from germline, CDR1 is SGHDT and CDR2 is YYEEEE. This CDR3 is 16 amino acids long. Trimming left V 0 bases short and J 0 bases short, with 11 bases between. The material sequenced was PBMCs. The chain has TRBV5-6 and TRBJ2-3; D may be TRBD2 (7 bases). This clonotype originated in a man aged 40-55 years in good health and CMV-seronegative. This CDR3 is CASSLAAGASTDTQYF. CDR3 nucleotide sequence: TGTGCCAGCAGCTTGGCGGCGGGGGCTAGCACAGATACGCAGTATTTT.